These 18 T cell receptor beta chains originate from one sample sequenced in a study of response to subunit inactivated influenza vaccine (dated by TCRdb to the late 2010s). Library preparation used RT-PCR. The sequencer was an Illumina HiSeq 2500. TCRdb redid the processing of the public reads, applying fastp at Q25 and MiXCR, and retained in-frame beta chains. Entries are consolidated by CDR3 protein sequence, retaining the most common genes and DNA. The sample profile shows roughly 630,000 distinct CDR3 sequences; 12% to 15% of them were found once. About 7.4% of the sample lies in the top ten. The source material was PBMCs from blood, sampled 14 to 15 days before vaccination. The receptors here all came from a man aged 45 to 65 who received an inactivated influenza vaccine. Donor details come from another sample of the same person, matched by shared clones.

The chain recombines TRBV4-3 with TRBJ1-1; D may be TRBD1 (5 bases). Deletions cut 0 bases from V and 7 bases from J, with 12 bases between. CDR1 and CDR2 from the germline V gene are LGHNA and YSLEER. The CDR3 length is 14 residues. The CDR3 nucleotides are TGCGCCAGCAGCCAAGAAAGTTGGGGGAGTGAAGCTTTCTTT. Translation: CASSQESWGSEAFF.

There are a few counts of this clonotype. V is TRBV12-3 or TRBV12-4 and J is TRBJ2-5; D not resolved. This CDR3 comprises 11 residues. The V and J ends lost 8 bases and 6 bases respectively, with 10 bases between them. CDR3 DNA sequence: TGTGCCAGCCAATCCCGTAAGACCCAGTACTTC. It is translated as CASQSRKTQYF.

The chain uses TRBV12-3 or TRBV12-4 and TRBJ2-7; no firm D call. V lost 6 bases and J 7 bases, leaving 16 bases between the germline ends. The CDR3 has 13 amino acids. CDR3: CASRNTAAGEQYF. CDR3 bases: TGTGCCAGCAGGAACACCGCGGCCGGGGAGCAGTACTTC.

The chain recombines TRBV27 with TRBJ2-3; perhaps TRBD2 as D (6 bases). Germline V gene sequence: CDR1 MNHEY, CDR2 SMNVEV (reference sequence). V lost 6 bases, J lost 4 bases, and 11 bases lay in between. The CDR3 loop spans 13 amino acids. CDR3 in DNA: TGTGCCAGCAGCCCAACTAGCCCAGATACGCAGTATTTT. Translated: CASSPTSPDTQYF.

This clonotype was counted between two and nine times. The chain recombines TRBV5-1 with TRBJ2-7; no clear D gene. The CDR3 covers 17 residues. The V gene's germline CDR1 is SGHRS and CDR2 YFSETQ. Trimming took 0 bases from V and 5 from J, leaving 21 bases between them. The CDR3 bases are TGCGCCAGCAGCTTGGCTGGGGTATCGCATACGCCGGACGAGCAGTACTTC. The encoded protein is CASSLAGVSHTPDEQYF.

This clonotype was found a few times. The rearrangement links TRBV5-1 to TRBJ2-5, with D possibly being TRBD1 (6 bases). This CDR3 has 14 amino acids. Trimming left V 2 bases short and J 6 bases short, with 14 bases between. Germline loops: CDR1 SGHRS, CDR2 YFSETQ. The CDR3 loop reads CASSLKQGLQTQYF. In DNA, the CDR3 is TGCGCCAGCAGCTTAAAACAGGGATTGCAGACCCAGTACTTC. The full variable domain, in which reference TRBV5-1 and TRBJ2-5 provide the parts outside the CDR3, is KAGVTQTPRYLIKTRGQQVTLSCSPISGHRSVSWYQQTPGQGLQFLFEYFSETQRNKGNFPGRFSGRQFSNSRSEMNVSTLELGDSALYLCASSLKQGLQTQYFGPGTRLLVL.

The rearrangement uses TRBV12-3 or TRBV12-4 and TRBJ2-5; 13 bases line up with TRBD2. This CDR3 spans 17 amino acids. The V gene end was trimmed by 5 bases and the J gene end by 4 bases; junction bases not matched to a gene: 10. CDR3 nucleotide sequence: TGTGCCAGCAGTCCCGGACTAGCGGGGGTTTTAGGAGAGACCCAGTACTTC. It yields the protein CASSPGLAGVLGETQYF.

This clonotype was observed at least ten times. The rearrangement uses TRBV28 and TRBJ2-2, with 8 bases matching TRBD1. Germline V CDR1 and CDR2: MDHEN, SYDVKM. The V segment lost 1 base and the J segment 5 bases; nucleotides outside the gene matches: 3. The CDR3 covers 15 residues. The CDR3 reads CASSLLQGDTGELFF. CDR3 nucleotides: TGTGCCAGCAGTTTATTACAGGGGGATACCGGGGAGCTGTTTTTT.

This clonotype was recorded a few times. V and J are TRBV11-2 and TRBJ2-3; the match to TRBD2 covers 7 bases. CDR1 and CDR2 (germline): SGHAT, FQNNGV. Trimming at V came to 2 bases and at J to 4 bases, leaving 6 bases not matched to a gene. This CDR3 contains 15 residues. Here the CDR3 DNA reads TGTGCCAGCAGCTTACGGAGCGGGAAAGCAGATACGCAGTATTTT. As protein: CASSLRSGKADTQYF. Combining the CDR3 with reference TRBV11-2 and TRBJ2-3 gives the whole variable domain EAGVAQSPRYKIIEKRQSVAFWCNPISGHATLYWYQQILGQGPKLLIQFQNNGVVDDSQLPKDRFSAERLKGVDSTLKIQPAKLEDSAVYLCASSLRSGKADTQYFGPGTRLTVL.

Many counts were recorded for this clonotype. V is TRBV7-9 and J is TRBJ2-1, with 7 bases identical to TRBD2. J gave up 5 bases and V 1 base, and 5 bases lay outside the gene matches. The CDR3 contains 15 residues. CDR1 SEHNR and CDR2 FQNEAQ come from the germline V gene (reference sequence). Written as DNA, the CDR3 is TGTGCCAGCAGCTTAGAGGGACTACTCAACAATGAGCAGTTCTTC. This encodes CASSLEGLLNNEQFF.

The rearrangement links TRBV4-1 to TRBJ2-5, with D hard to call. V was clipped by 2 bases and J by 5 bases, with 9 bases between them. Germline assignment: CDR1 MGHRA and CDR2 YSYEKL. This CDR3 is 13 amino acids long. CDR3 DNA sequence: TGCGCCAGCAGCCAATTGAGGCGGGAGACCCAGTACTTC. It translates to CASSQLRRETQYF.

The rearrangement joins TRBV20-1 to TRBJ1-1, with TRBD1 identical over 8 bases. Trimming removed 1 base from V and 4 bases from J; junction bases left unmatched: 17. The germline V gene has CDR1 DFQATT and CDR2 SNEGSKA (reference sequence). The CDR3 is 18 amino acids. The CDR3 loop reads CSARVINRGSARGTEAFF. The CDR3 bases are TGCAGTGCTAGAGTTATCAACAGGGGGTCGGCACGGGGCACTGAAGCTTTCTTT.

The chain joins TRBV11-2 to TRBJ1-6; D remains ambiguous. Germline CDR1 and CDR2: SGHAT and FQNNGV. The ends were cut back, 0 bases at V and 5 bases at J, with 5 bases in the middle. This CDR3 has 14 residues. The CDR3 DNA reads as TGTGCCAGCAGCTTAGAAGCGAATAATTCACCCCTCCACTTT. Amino acid sequence: CASSLEANNSPLHF.

The chain recombines TRBV2 with TRBJ2-7, with TRBD2 as a possible D gene (5 bases). Germline CDR1 reads SNHLY; CDR2 reads FYNNEI. This CDR3 contains 14 residues. The germline V and J ends were trimmed by 7 bases and 2 bases, with 15 bases remaining between them. CDR3 bases: TGTGCCAGCAACCGGGGAACGGGGACCTACGAGCAGTACTTC. Its translation is CASNRGTGTYEQYF.

This clonotype was counted only a few times. This chain uses TRBV2 with TRBJ2-3; 7 positions match TRBD2. The CDR3 extends over 15 amino acids. CDR1 and CDR2 from the germline V gene are SNHLY and FYNNEI. V lost 9 bases, J lost 0 bases, and 9 bases stayed unmatched. CDR3 bases: TGTGCCAGGCAGACTAGCCCATTAAGCACAGATACGCAGTATTTT. Amino acid sequence: CARQTSPLSTDTQYF.

This clonotype has just a few counts. V and J are TRBV11-2 and TRBJ2-1; possible D gene TRBD2, 5 bases. V shed 0 bases and J shed 4 bases, with 10 bases lying between them. Per germline, CDR1 SGHAT and CDR2 FQNNGV. The CDR3 runs 15 residues. CDR3 region: CASSLDVEGYNEQFF. The CDR3 nucleotides read TGTGCCAGCAGCTTAGACGTTGAGGGTTACAATGAGCAGTTCTTC.

The chain joins TRBV7-9 to TRBJ2-7, with TRBD1 matching 9 bases. Germline CDR1 SEHNR, CDR2 FQNEAQ (reference sequence). The ends lost 4 bases at V and 5 bases at J; junction bases unmatched: 6. The CDR3 is 14 amino acids. The DNA for the CDR3 is TGTGCCAGCAGCTCCGGGACAGGGTTCAACGAGCAGTACTTC. Its translation is CASSSGTGFNEQYF.

The chain has TRBV2 and TRBJ2-3; TRBD2 matches 14 bases. The CDR3 length is 18 residues. Germline V gene sequence: CDR1 SNHLY, CDR2 FYNNEI. V gave up 8 bases and J gave up 4 bases; unmatched junction bases: 14. The CDR3 DNA reads as TGTGCCAGCGGTTCGGGGACTAGCGGGAGTAATTTCCCAGATACGCAGTATTTT. Amino acids: CASGSGTSGSNFPDTQYF.